A selection of T cell receptor beta chains follows, all from one sample in a study of CD8 T cells in Susac syndrome. MiXCR was run by TCRdb on the immunoSEQ multiplex PCR reads, yielding one entry per CDR3 protein. This table holds 50,000 to 60,000 distinct CDR3 sequences, more than 80% found once. What was sequenced was CD8+ T cells from PBMCs. These receptors were taken from a human donor in good health. The CDR3 runs from the conserved cysteine through the conserved F or W. The D gene is left open where the match is weak. The size field is filled for only some rows; it gives once, few, many or a size class.

clone size	V gene	J gene	D gene	CDR3 DNA	CDR3 protein
.	TRBV20-1	TRBJ1-1	TRBD1	TGCAGTGCTGGAGGGGGGACAGCCTCAAACTTTAGGGCTTTCTTT	CSAGGGTASNFRAFF
once	TRBV28	TRBJ2-1	.	TGTGCCAGCTCCCCCCCCCGGGACAATGAGCAGTTCTTC	CASSPPRDNEQFF
.	TRBV19	TRBJ2-1	.	TGTGCCAGTAGTATGAGGGACAACCGCAATGAGCAGTTCTTC	CASSMRDNRNEQFF
.	TRBV12-3/TRBV12-4	TRBJ1-3	TRBD1	TGTGCCAGCAGTTCCCTCCCCGGGACAGTTGGAAACACCATATATTTT	CASSSLPGTVGNTIYF
.	TRBV6-5	TRBJ1-2	.	TGTGCCAGCAGTTCCCGCGGAAGGGTCTATGGCTACACCTTC	CASSSRGRVYGYTF
.	TRBV12-3/TRBV12-4	TRBJ1-1	.	TGTGCCAGCAGTGGTGCTCGACAGAGATTTCTAATGAACACTGAAGCTTTCTTT	CASSGARQRFLMNTEAFF
.	TRBV6-1	TRBJ1-4	.	TGTGCCAGTCGCACTAATGAAGAACTGTTTTTT	CASRTNEELFF
.	TRBV5-6	TRBJ1-5	.	TGTGCCAGCAGCTTGGGGGCCCAGGGCAATCAGCCCCAGCATTTT	CASSLGAQGNQPQHF
.	TRBV24-1	TRBJ1-5	.	TGTGCCACCAGTGATGTCGGGGACTCACTCGGTCAGCCCCAGCATTTT	CATSDVGDSLGQPQHF
.	TRBV4-1	TRBJ2-7	.	TGCGCCAGCAGCCATGGGGGGAGCTCCTACGAGCAGTACTTC	CASSHGGSSYEQYF
.	TRBV29-1	TRBJ1-3	.	TGCAGCGCTGATGCGGGCTCTGGAAACACCATATATTTT	CSADAGSGNTIYF
.	TRBV5-6	TRBJ2-1	.	TGTGCCAGCAGCCTCTGGGCTGGGCCCGTCAATGAGCAGTTCTTC	CASSLWAGPVNEQFF
.	TRBV11-2	TRBJ2-3	.	TGTGCCAGCAGCTTAGATCTGCAGTTTTCGGAAGATACGCAGTATTTT	CASSLDLQFSEDTQYF
once	TRBV6-5	TRBJ1-2	.	TGTGCCAGCAGTCCCATTTATAACTATGGCTACACCTTC	CASSPIYNYGYTF
.	TRBV4-3	TRBJ2-3	.	TGCGCCAGCAGCCAAGGTCGAACGACAGGAGCTAGCACAGATACGCAGTATTTT	CASSQGRTTGASTDTQYF
.	TRBV23-1	TRBJ1-5	.	TGCGCCAGCCTTTTATATAGCAATCAGCCCCAGCATTTT	CASLLYSNQPQHF
.	TRBV12-3/TRBV12-4	TRBJ2-7	.	TGTGCCAGCAGTTTACAGGTTTTCTACGAGCAGTACTTC	CASSLQVFYEQYF
.	TRBV7-6	TRBJ2-7	.	TGTGCCAGCAGCTTGGAAGGGGGTGAAGAGCAGTACTTC	CASSLEGGEEQYF
.	TRBV12-3/TRBV12-4	TRBJ1-1	.	TGTGCCAGCAGCTTCCACGGACAACCGAACACTGAAGCTTTCTTT	CASSFHGQPNTEAFF
.	TRBV5-6	TRBJ2-7	TRBD1	TGTGCCAGCAGCTTGGGGACAGGATCCTACGAGCAGTGCTTC	CASSLGTGSYEQCF
.	TRBV4-3	TRBJ2-7	.	TGCGCCAGCAGCCAAGGGGCAGGGGACTACGAGCAGTACTTC	CASSQGAGDYEQYF
.	TRBV7-9	TRBJ2-5	.	TGTGCCAGCAGCTTAGTAATCGGCAGCCAAGAGACCCAGTACTTC	CASSLVIGSQETQYF
.	TRBV19	TRBJ2-1	.	TGTGCCAGTAGTATTGGGGTAGGCAATGAGCAGTTCTTC	CASSIGVGNEQFF
.	TRBV5-6	TRBJ1-2	.	TGTGCCAGCAGCTTGCCAGACCAGTCCTATGGCTACACCTTC	CASSLPDQSYGYTF
.	TRBV6-2/TRBV6-3	TRBJ1-4	.	TGTGCCAGCCAACCCAACAGCGCCGATAATGAAAAACTGTTTTTT	CASQPNSADNEKLFF
.	TRBV5-6	TRBJ2-1	.	TGTGCCAGCAGCAACAGCAGAGACTGGTTCTTC	CASSNSRDWFF
.	TRBV4-2	TRBJ2-1	.	TGTGCCAACAGCCCTACCCTTGAGAATGAGCAGTTCTTC	CANSPTLENEQFF
.	TRBV4-3	TRBJ2-3	TRBD1	TGCGCCAGCAGCCAAGATCGGGACAGTTCAATTCCGGCAGATACGCAGTATTTT	CASSQDRDSSIPADTQYF
.	TRBV7-9	TRBJ2-1	.	TGTGCCAGCAGCTCCAGACAGGCGGTGACCGACGATGAGCAGTTCTTC	CASSSRQAVTDDEQFF
few	TRBV19	TRBJ2-7	.	TGTGCCAGTAGTGTTATGTTACGCTACGAGCAGTACTTC	CASSVMLRYEQYF
.	TRBV6-5	TRBJ2-5	TRBD2	TGTGCCAGCAGTTACATCGGGACTAGCGGGGGGGCCGTAGAGACCCAGTACTTC	CASSYIGTSGGAVETQYF
.	TRBV7-9	TRBJ1-2	.	TGTGCCAGCAGCTTAGGACAGAGCTTCTATGGCTACACCTTC	CASSLGQSFYGYTF
.	TRBV12-3/TRBV12-4	TRBJ1-1	TRBD1	TGTGCCAGCAGTCCGCGGACAGGGAGATTGACTGAAGCTTTCTTT	CASSPRTGRLTEAFF
.	TRBV19	TRBJ1-1	.	TGTGCCAGTAGTGTACCCTCCCTGGATGAAGCTTTCTTT	CASSVPSLDEAFF
.	TRBV20-1	TRBJ2-1	.	TGCAGTGCTAGAGATGCGGAACGGCATTACAATGAGCAGTTCTTC	CSARDAERHYNEQFF
.	TRBV9	TRBJ2-5	TRBD2	TGTGCCAGCAAAAAGGGGTTAGCGGGGGGCCAAGAGACCCAGTACTTC	CASKKGLAGGQETQYF
.	TRBV7-8	TRBJ1-2	.	TGTGCCAGCAGCTTAGCCCAGGTCGGTGGCTACACCTTC	CASSLAQVGGYTF
.	TRBV7-3	TRBJ1-2	TRBD1	TGTGCCAGCAGCTTAACAGGAGGGGGCGGTGGCTACACCTTC	CASSLTGGGGGYTF
.	TRBV7-2	TRBJ1-2	.	TGTGCCAGCAGCTTAGGCGGTACGGGTAGTTATGGCTACACCTTC	CASSLGGTGSYGYTF
.	TRBV5-6	TRBJ2-1	TRBD2	TGTGCCAGCAGCTCGGGGGGGCACAATGAGCAGTTCTTC	CASSSGGHNEQFF
.	TRBV7-9	TRBJ1-2	TRBD1	TGTGCCAGCAGCCCCAGCCAGACAGCCGGGACAGCCAACTATGGCTACACCTTC	CASSPSQTAGTANYGYTF
.	TRBV30	TRBJ1-1	.	TGTGCCTGGAGTGAAGAAAACAGGGACACTGAAGCTTTCTTT	CAWSEENRDTEAFF
.	TRBV6-2/TRBV6-3	TRBJ2-7	.	TGTGCCAGCAGTTCCCGAACCGGGGGGCCCTCCTACGAGCAGTACTTC	CASSSRTGGPSYEQYF
.	TRBV20-1	TRBJ2-7	TRBD1	TGCAGTGCTAGAGACGGGACAGAAAACTCCTACGAGCAGTACTTC	CSARDGTENSYEQYF
.	TRBV4-2	TRBJ2-7	TRBD1	TGTGCCAGCAGCCAAGTGGGACAGGGGTCCTCCTACGAGCAGTACTTC	CASSQVGQGSSYEQYF
.	TRBV27	TRBJ2-1	.	TGTGCCAGCAGGGCCGGGGGTGTGAACAATGAGCAGTTCTTC	CASRAGGVNNEQFF
.	TRBV9	TRBJ1-1	.	TGTGCCAGCAGCGTAGAAGGATATACTGAAGCTTTCTTT	CASSVEGYTEAFF
.	TRBV28	TRBJ2-1	.	TGTGCCAGCAGTTTACCACAACTCTATCAGGAGCAGTTCTTC	CASSLPQLYQEQFF
.	TRBV19	TRBJ2-7	.	TGTGCCAGTAGTATGGTTGCGAACTACGAGCAGTACTTC	CASSMVANYEQYF
few	TRBV4-1	TRBJ2-7	.	TGCGCCAGCAGCCCCGGGACGGACGACGAGCAGTACTTC	CASSPGTDDEQYF
once	TRBV6-5	TRBJ1-1	TRBD1	TGTGCCAGCAGTTACCCGGGGACAGGGGAATGGAGCACTGAAGCTTTCTTT	CASSYPGTGEWSTEAFF
.	TRBV10-3	TRBJ1-5	.	TGTGCCATCAGTGAGAGTGGGTATAGCAATCAGCCCCAGCATTTT	CAISESGYSNQPQHF
.	TRBV6-4	TRBJ2-3	.	TGTGCCAGCAGTGATAGCAGGGAGGGCACAGATACGCAGTATTTT	CASSDSREGTDTQYF
.	TRBV19	TRBJ2-7	.	TGTGCCAGTAGTATAGAGGGGGGCTACGAGCAGTGCTTC	CASSIEGGYEQCF
.	TRBV25-1	TRBJ2-5	.	TGTGCCAGCAGTGAATGGGGCGTGAGGGGCGAGGTGACCCAGTACTTC	CASSEWGVRGEVTQYF